This entry lists 18 T cell receptor beta chains sequenced from one sample in a study of blood T cell repertoires in COVID-19. The method was immunoSEQ multiplex PCR; TCRdb's version includes in-frame clones alone and lacks a portion of them. The sample includes approximately 290,000 clones, around 85% seen only once; the top ten take 4% to 4.5%. The specimen sequenced was PBMCs or T cells enriched from blood (not recorded which). These receptors originate from a woman in her twenties or thirties who had recovered from COVID-19.

This chain connects TRBV29-1 to TRBJ2-4; 8 nucleotides line up with TRBD1. Per the germline V gene, CDR1 is SQVTM and CDR2 is ANQGSEA. The length of the CDR3 is 13 residues. The ends lost 6 bases at V and 5 bases at J; junction bases unmatched: 6. DNA for the CDR3: TGCAGCGTGCCGGGACAGGTCCAAAACATTCAGTACTTC. This translates into CSVPGQVQNIQYF. The whole variable domain, remainder taken from reference TRBV29-1 and TRBJ2-4, is SAVISQKPSRDICQRGTSLTIQCQVDSQVTMMFWYRQQPGQSLTLIATANQGSEATYESGFVIDKFPISRPNLTFSTLTVSNMSPEDSSIYLCSVPGQVQNIQYFGAGTRLSVL.

V is TRBV7-2 and J is TRBJ1-2; D is uncertain. The CDR3 consists of 13 residues. V was trimmed by 1 base and J by 3 bases, leaving 6 bases between them. Germline V gene data show CDR1 as SGHTA and CDR2 as FQGNSA. The CDR3 DNA sequence: TGTGCCAGCAGCTTAGTACAGTACTATGGCTACACCTTC. This translates into CASSLVQYYGYTF.

The chain couples TRBV21-1 to TRBJ1-1; the table's D call, TRBD1, has no DNA check behind it. TRBV21-1 is labeled a pseudogene. The CDR3 sequence is 13 residues long. CDR3 nucleotides: TGTGCCAGCAGCAAAGAACAGAACACTGAAGCTTTCTTT. Its translation: CASSKEQNTEAFF.

The chain joins TRBV3-1 (or the pseudogene TRBV3-2) to TRBJ1-2; D unresolved. Trimming shortened V by 4 bases and J by 4 bases, and 13 bases separated the two germline ends. Germline V gene lookup returns CDR1 LGHDT and CDR2 YNNKEL (reference sequence). The CDR3 extends over 14 amino acids. This CDR3 reads CASSPTGKGYGYTF. In DNA, the CDR3 is TGTGCCAGCAGCCCCACGGGGAAGGGCTATGGCTACACCTTC.

The chain links TRBV19 to TRBJ2-1; tentatively, D is TRBD1 (5 bases). CDR1 is LNHDA, CDR2 SQIVND, per germline (reference sequence). This CDR3 region has 14 residues. V was shortened by 5 bases and J by 8 bases, with 16 bases between the two germline ends. CDR3 nucleotide sequence: TGTGCCAGTAGTCTCTGGCAGGGATTCGATGAGCAGTTCTTC. Its protein is CASSLWQGFDEQFF.

CDR3 protein: CASPEKDYTGELFF. CDR3 bases: TGTGCCAGCCCAGAGAAGGACTACACCGGGGAGCTGTTTTTT. The rearrangement joins TRBV30 to TRBJ2-2; possibly TRBD2 for D (5 bases). Germline V gene sequence: CDR1 GTSNPN, CDR2 SVGIG (reference sequence). There are 14 residues in the CDR3. Trimming cost V 8 bases and J 3 bases, with 16 bases left between them. The full variable domain, rest sourced from reference TRBV30 and TRBJ2-2, is SQTIHQWPATLVQPVGSPLSLECTVEGTSNPNLYWYRQAAGRGLQLLFYSVGIGQISSEVPQNLSASRPQDRQFILSSKKLLLSDSGFYLCASPEKDYTGELFFGEGSRLTVL.

The V call is TRBV3-1 (or the pseudogene TRBV3-2), the J call TRBJ2-7; 11 bases align to TRBD1. This CDR3 spans 16 amino acids. The ends lost 5 bases at V and 6 bases at J; junction bases unmatched: 12. The V gene's germline CDR1 is LGHDT and CDR2 YNNKEL (reference sequence). CDR3 sequence reads: CASSSRGQGVGSEQYF. The CDR3 DNA reads as TGTGCCAGCAGCTCCCGGGGACAGGGGGTTGGTTCCGAGCAGTACTTC.

The V gene is TRBV29-1, the J gene TRBJ2-1, with 11 bases that match TRBD2. V lost 1 base, J lost 7 bases, and 3 bases stayed unmatched. The CDR3 has 14 residues. Germline V CDR1 and CDR2: SQVTM, ANQGSEA. DNA of the CDR3: TGCAGCGTTGAAGGACTAGCGGGACCGAATGAGCAGTTCTTC. Translated, it gives CSVEGLAGPNEQFF.

The CDR3 sequence: CASVGTDYSNQPQHF. For the CDR3, the DNA is TGTGCCAGTGTCGGGACAGACTATAGCAATCAGCCCCAGCATTTT. V is TRBV19 and J is TRBJ1-5, with 7 bases identical to TRBD1. Germline loops: CDR1 LNHDA, CDR2 SQIVND (reference sequence). J lost 0 bases, V lost 8 bases, and 7 bases had no gene match. The CDR3 spans 15 residues.

This chain links TRBV9 with TRBJ2-2, with TRBD1 matching 9 bases. There are 16 residues in the CDR3. The germline CDR1 and CDR2 sequences are SGDLS and YYNGEE. J gave up 5 bases and V 3 bases, and 8 bases lay outside the gene matches. The CDR3 sequence is CASSDSGTGLTGELFF. In DNA form, the CDR3 reads TGTGCCAGCAGCGACTCCGGGACAGGGCTTACCGGGGAGCTGTTTTTT.

The rearrangement uses TRBV5-1 and TRBJ2-2, with D possibly matching TRBD1 (6 bases). The length of the CDR3 is 16 residues. Trimming took off 2 bases at V and 7 bases at J, with 18 bases between the two ends. CDR1 and CDR2 (germline): SGHRS, YFSETQ. The CDR3 here is CASSFWRQGMIGELFF. In DNA, the CDR3 is TGCGCCAGCAGCTTTTGGAGGCAGGGGATGATCGGGGAGCTGTTTTTT.

This chain connects TRBV3-1 (or the pseudogene TRBV3-2) to TRBJ2-7, with D possibly TRBD1 on 6 matching bases. CDR1 is LGHDT and CDR2 is YNNKEL in the germline V gene (reference sequence). Trimming removed 4 bases from V and 6 bases from J, with 19 bases in between. The CDR3 sequence is 15 residues long. This CDR3 is CASSPRVGAYSEQYF. The CDR3 DNA reads as TGTGCCAGCAGCCCGCGGGTGGGGGCGTATAGCGAGCAGTACTTC.

The CDR3 DNA follows: TGTGCCAGCAGCGTACCAACCGGGCTGCAGGGGGCTGGCGGGGAGCTGTTTTTT. Protein product: CASSVPTGLQGAGGELFF. The chain joins TRBV9 to TRBJ2-2; TRBD1 matches 8 bases. V was pared by 1 base and J by 7 bases, with 15 bases of the junction left unmatched. The CDR3 length is 18 residues. Germline-derived CDR1 and CDR2 are SGDLS and YYNGEE. Full variable domain (outside the CDR3, taken from reference TRBV9 and TRBJ2-2): DSGVTQTPKHLITATGQRVTLRCSPRSGDLSVYWYQQSLDQGLQFLIQYYNGEERAKGNILERFSAQQFPDLHSELNLSSLELGDSALYFCASSVPTGLQGAGGELFFGEGSRLTVL.

This sequence joins TRBV28 and TRBJ2-1, with D possibly matching TRBD1 (7 bases). Germline CDR1 and CDR2: MDHEN and SYDVKM. The ends were cut back, 4 bases at V and 4 bases at J, with 14 bases in the middle. This CDR3 is built from 15 residues. The chain's CDR3 is CASSSPGGRYNEQFF. The CDR3 DNA follows: TGTGCCAGCAGTTCTCCAGGGGGGAGGTACAATGAGCAGTTCTTC.

In DNA, the CDR3 is TGCGCCAGCAGCTCTAAAAAAACTAGCGGGAGTCCCGGGGAGCTGTTTTTT. This sequence encodes CASSSKKTSGSPGELFF. The chain joins TRBV5-1 to TRBJ2-2, with TRBD2 identical over 11 bases. Looked up from germline, CDR1 is SGHRS and CDR2 is YFSETQ. This CDR3 has 17 residues. The V gene end was trimmed by 3 bases and the J gene end by 6 bases; junction bases not matched to a gene: 10.

The V call is TRBV10-2, the J call TRBJ2-7; the D gene is possibly TRBD1 (8 bases). Germline lookup yields CDR1 WSHSY and CDR2 SAAADI. This CDR3 spans 13 amino acids. Trimming cost V 6 bases and J 4 bases, with 13 bases left between them. CDR3 residues: CASRYRGGYEQYF. In nucleotides, the CDR3 is TGCGCCAGCAGATACAGGGGGGGATACGAGCAGTACTTC.

The chain links TRBV6-5 to TRBJ1-1, with TRBD1 matching 7 bases. Looked up from germline, CDR1 is MNHEY and CDR2 is SVGAGI. The junction had 17 bases not matched to a gene; V was cut back by 6 bases and J by 10 bases. The CDR3 length is 15 residues. This CDR3 is CASSTHTGETSVAFF. DNA of the CDR3: TGTGCCAGCAGCACCCACACAGGGGAGACATCTGTAGCTTTCTTT.

The rearrangement joins TRBV5-1 to TRBJ2-3; TRBD1 aligns across 9 bases. The V and J ends lost 0 bases and 4 bases, in that order; junction bases with no gene match: 9. Germline-derived CDR1 and CDR2 are SGHRS and YFSETQ. This CDR3 is 17 amino acids long. The DNA of the CDR3 is TGCGCCAGCAGCTTGGCCTGGACAGGGGATCGGCCAGATACGCAGTATTTT. Translated, it gives CASSLAWTGDRPDTQYF.